These T cell receptor beta chains were read from a single sample in a study of blood T cell repertoires in COVID-19. Assay: immunoSEQ multiplex PCR; the TCRdb copy retains only in-frame clones and omits some. The sample yields 380,000 or so clones, 86% seen once. The sequenced sample consisted of peripheral blood. These receptor sequences come from a woman aged 60-70 years with COVID-19, enrolled during active disease. The CDR3 runs from the conserved cysteine through the conserved F or W. A D gene is named only where the DNA matches it firmly. For some rows the clone size is stated as once, few or many, or as a class when expanded; others skip it.

abundance	v_gene	j_gene	len	d_gene	CDR3aa	CDR3nt
.	TRBV27	TRBJ2-1	15	TRBD2	CASSRLAGLHNEQFF	TGTGCCAGCAGTCGACTAGCGGGGCTCCACAATGAGCAGTTCTTC
.	TRBV19	TRBJ1-1	13	.	CASSIGGKTEAFF	TGTGCCAGTAGTATAGGAGGGAAGACTGAAGCTTTCTTT
.	TRBV23-1	TRBJ2-3	20	.	CASSQKSAEGPARRTDTQYF	TGCGCCAGCAGTCAAAAAAGTGCGGAGGGTCCCGCGCGACGCACAGATACGCAGTATTTT
few	TRBV27	TRBJ2-2	16	TRBD2	CASSLVGTMNTGELFF	TGTGCCAGCAGTTTAGTTGGGACTATGAACACCGGGGAGCTGTTTTTT
.	TRBV9	TRBJ2-1	13	.	CASSDYDYNEQFF	TGTGCCAGCAGCGACTACGATTACAATGAGCAGTTCTTC
.	TRBV7-3	TRBJ2-2	14	TRBD2	CASSRDYNTGELFF	TGTGCCAGCAGCCGGGACTACAACACCGGGGAGCTGTTTTTT
.	TRBV11-2	TRBJ2-1	16	TRBD1	CASSYRTGSSYNEQFF	TGTGCCAGCAGCTACCGGACAGGGAGCTCCTACAATGAGCAGTTCTTC
.	TRBV21-1	TRBJ1-3	19	.	CASSKESLKGQGSGNTIYF	TGTGCCAGCAGCAAAGAAAGCCTCAAGGGACAGGGGTCTGGAAACACCATATATTTT
.	TRBV3-1/TRBV3-2	TRBJ2-1	15	TRBD2	CASSQAGLALNEQFF	TGTGCCAGCAGCCAAGCGGGACTAGCACTCAATGAGCAGTTCTTC
.	TRBV6-5	TRBJ1-5	16	.	CASSYGAGNSNQPQHF	TGTGCCAGCAGTTACGGGGCAGGTAATAGCAATCAGCCCCAGCATTTT
.	TRBV4-3	TRBJ2-3	19	.	CASSPEGPTRQGFTDTQYF	TGCGCCAGCAGCCCGGAGGGGCCGACTAGACAGGGTTTCACAGATACGCAGTATTTT
.	TRBV4-1	TRBJ1-2	13	.	CASSQQGDYGYTF	TGCGCCAGCAGCCAGCAAGGGGACTATGGCTACACCTTC
.	TRBV19	TRBJ1-2	14	TRBD1	CASIRTGHNYGYTF	TGTGCCAGTATCCGGACAGGACATAACTATGGCTACACCTTC
.	TRBV9	TRBJ2-5	16	TRBD2	CASSALAGVFPETQYF	TGTGCCAGCAGCGCCCTAGCGGGGGTTTTTCCGGAGACCCAGTACTTC
few	TRBV30	TRBJ2-7	14	TRBD1	CAWTPGQGWGEQYF	TGTGCCTGGACCCCGGGACAGGGGTGGGGGGAGCAGTACTTC
.	TRBV3-1/TRBV3-2	TRBJ2-2	16	TRBD2	CASSQTSGPNTGELFF	TGTGCCAGCAGCCAAACTAGCGGGCCGAACACCGGGGAGCTGTTTTTT
.	TRBV5-1	TRBJ1-2	15	.	CASSLIPATEYGYTF	TGCGCCAGCAGCTTGATCCCCGCGACAGAATATGGCTACACCTTC
.	TRBV7-9	TRBJ1-1	15	TRBD1	CASSPKDRINTEAFF	TGTGCCAGCAGCCCCAAGGACAGGATTAACACTGAAGCTTTCTTT
.	TRBV5-1	TRBJ1-1	13	.	CASSLGGRTEAFF	TGCGCCAGCAGCTTGGGCGGGCGGACTGAAGCTTTCTTT
.	TRBV7-8	TRBJ2-2	16	TRBD1	CASSLRQGRSPGELFF	TGTGCCAGCAGCTTACGACAGGGGAGGAGTCCCGGGGAGCTGTTTTTT
.	TRBV5-5	TRBJ2-5	16	TRBD2	CASSLELAGGRETQYF	TGTGCCAGCAGCTTGGAGCTAGCGGGGGGGCGGGAGACCCAGTACTTC
.	TRBV7-9	TRBJ2-5	17	.	CASRSPPFGRGQETQYF	TGTGCCAGCAGGTCACCCCCATTCGGCAGGGGCCAAGAGACCCAGTACTTC
once	TRBV7-3	TRBJ2-5	13	.	CASSPGLGKTQYF	TGTGCCAGCAGCCCCGGCCTCGGGAAGACCCAGTACTTC
.	TRBV9	TRBJ2-3	16	.	CASSVVEGGPPDTQYF	TGTGCCAGCAGCGTAGTCGAGGGGGGGCCTCCAGATACGCAGTATTTT
.	TRBV7-9	TRBJ2-7	15	.	CASSFSYRSSYEQYF	TGTGCCAGCAGCTTTTCGTACCGGAGCTCCTACGAGCAGTACTTC
.	TRBV5-1	TRBJ1-1	14	.	CASSIQGSNTEAFF	TGCGCCAGCAGCATACAGGGTTCGAACACTGAAGCTTTCTTT
.	TRBV7-8	TRBJ2-2	15	TRBD2	CASSARLALHGELFF	TGTGCCAGCAGCGCGCGACTAGCTCTTCACGGGGAGCTGTTTTTT
.	TRBV18	TRBJ1-3	15	.	CASSPRPGAGNTIYF	TGTGCCAGCTCACCAAGGCCGGGGGCTGGAAACACCATATATTTT
.	TRBV29-1	TRBJ1-2	11	.	CSVESGHGYTF	TGCAGCGTTGAATCAGGCCATGGCTACACCTTC
.	TRBV7-9	TRBJ2-7	14	.	CAVPQSGGSYEQYF	TGTGCCGTACCGCAGTCCGGGGGCTCCTACGAGCAGTACTTC
once	TRBV7-9	TRBJ2-3	15	.	CASSPPTLVPDTQYF	TGTGCCAGCAGCCCCCCGACTTTGGTCCCAGATACGCAGTATTTT
once	TRBV9	TRBJ2-7	14	TRBD2	CASSVGAGLYEQYF	TGTGCCAGCAGCGTAGGAGCGGGGCTCTACGAGCAGTACTTC
few	TRBV25-1	TRBJ1-1	16	.	CASSELGDIVNTEAFF	TGTGCCAGCAGTGAATTGGGGGACATTGTGAACACTGAAGCTTTCTTT
.	TRBV10-3	TRBJ1-5	12	.	CAISEPDKPQHF	TGTGCCATCAGTGAGCCCGACAAGCCCCAGCATTTT
.	TRBV12-5	TRBJ2-5	12	TRBD1	CASGRGIETQYF	TGTGCTAGTGGCAGGGGGATCGAGACCCAGTACTTC
.	TRBV14	TRBJ1-6	17	.	CASSQSEGTPGRSPLHF	TGTGCCAGCAGCCAATCCGAGGGCACCCCGGGTCGATCACCCCTCCACTTT
.	TRBV6-5	TRBJ2-3	15	TRBD2	CASTAVAGGTDTQYF	TGTGCCAGCACCGCTGTAGCGGGGGGCACAGATACGCAGTATTTT
few	TRBV18	TRBJ2-7	14	TRBD2	CASSPGGDTYEQYF	TGTGCCAGCTCACCGGGGGGGGATACCTACGAGCAGTACTTC
.	TRBV12-3/TRBV12-4	TRBJ1-3	13	.	CASSLRGADTIYF	TGTGCCAGCAGTCTTCGGGGGGCGGACACCATATATTTT
.	TRBV7-9	TRBJ2-3	15	TRBD2	CASSRGGGRTDTQYF	TGTGCCAGCAGCCGCGGCGGGGGGCGCACAGATACGCAGTATTTT
.	TRBV3-1/TRBV3-2	TRBJ1-6	13	.	CASRYIGNSPLHF	TGTGCCAGCAGGTATATCGGGAATTCACCCCTCCACTTT
once	TRBV23-1	TRBJ2-7	15	TRBD1	CASSHTGTGRYEQYF	TGCGCCAGCAGTCATACCGGGACAGGGCGTTACGAGCAGTACTTC
.	TRBV10-3	TRBJ1-2	14	.	CAISAPGLGYGYTF	TGTGCCATCAGTGCCCCAGGGCTGGGGTATGGCTACACCTTC
.	TRBV6-4	TRBJ2-3	14	TRBD1	CASSGTGSTDTQYF	TGTGCCAGCAGTGGGACAGGTAGCACAGATACGCAGTATTTT
.	TRBV25-1	TRBJ2-6	16	TRBD1	CASSKSTGTGANVLTF	TGTGCCAGCAGCAAGTCGACAGGGACCGGGGCCAACGTCCTGACTTTC
.	TRBV4-2	TRBJ1-2	15	.	CASSREQATSYGYTF	TGTGCCAGCAGCCGAGAACAGGCCACCTCCTATGGCTACACCTTC
.	TRBV11-2	TRBJ2-3	14	.	CASSLVEATDTQYF	TGTGCCAGCAGCTTAGTTGAGGCCACAGATACGCAGTATTTT
.	TRBV4-1	TRBJ1-2	15	.	CASSQWEGPGYGYTF	TGCGCCAGCAGCCAATGGGAAGGGCCGGGGTATGGCTACACCTTC
.	TRBV9	TRBJ1-1	15	.	CASSVAGGSLTEAFF	TGTGCCAGCAGCGTAGCTGGAGGGTCCCTCACTGAAGCTTTCTTT
.	TRBV4-1	TRBJ1-3	16	.	CASSLLPGRFGNTIYF	TGCGCCAGCAGCCTCCTCCCGGGGAGGTTTGGAAACACCATATATTTT
.	TRBV18	TRBJ1-2	17	.	CASSQTVDTPRAYGYTF	TGTGCCAGCTCACAGACTGTGGACACTCCCAGAGCCTATGGCTACACCTTC